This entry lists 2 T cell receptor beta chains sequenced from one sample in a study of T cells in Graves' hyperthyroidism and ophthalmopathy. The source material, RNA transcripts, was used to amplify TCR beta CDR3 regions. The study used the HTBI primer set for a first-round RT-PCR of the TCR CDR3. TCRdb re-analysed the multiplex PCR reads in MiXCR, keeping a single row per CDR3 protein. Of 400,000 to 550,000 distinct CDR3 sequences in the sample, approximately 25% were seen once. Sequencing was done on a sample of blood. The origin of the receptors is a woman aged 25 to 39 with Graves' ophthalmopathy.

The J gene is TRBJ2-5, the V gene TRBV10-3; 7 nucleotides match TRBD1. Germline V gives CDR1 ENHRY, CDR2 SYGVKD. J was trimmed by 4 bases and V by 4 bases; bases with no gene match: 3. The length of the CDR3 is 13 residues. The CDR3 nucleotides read TGTGCCATCAGTGCGGACAGGAGAGAGACCCAGTACTTC. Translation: CAISADRRETQYF.

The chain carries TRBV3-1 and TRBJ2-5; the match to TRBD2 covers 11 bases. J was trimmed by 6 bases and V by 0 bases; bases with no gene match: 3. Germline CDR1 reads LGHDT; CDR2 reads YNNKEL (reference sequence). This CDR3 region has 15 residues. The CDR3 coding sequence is TGTGCCAGCAGCCAAGACCGGACTAGCGGGCAGACCCAGTACTTC. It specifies CASSQDRTSGQTQYF.